Listed below are T cell receptor beta chains from one sample, sequenced in a study of blood T cell repertoires in COVID-19. The assay was immunoSEQ multiplex PCR, and TCRdb's table has in-frame clones only and misses some. The sample holds some 350,000 clones, 85% to 90% seen once. The sequenced sample consisted of peripheral blood. All receptors come from a woman between 45 and 60 years old with COVID-19, enrolled during active disease. Each CDR3 is given with its conserved first and last residue.

CDR3aa: CASSRGLAGVRNEQFF
v_gene: TRBV7-7
j_gene: TRBJ2-1

CDR3aa: CASSEQGVWGYTF
v_gene: TRBV3-1/TRBV3-2
j_gene: TRBJ1-2

CDR3aa: CASSISRLGGPSTDTQYF
v_gene: TRBV19
j_gene: TRBJ2-3

CDR3aa: CASSSINRGETQYF
v_gene: TRBV7-2
j_gene: TRBJ2-5

CDR3aa: CASSHKGAGTDTQYF
v_gene: TRBV4-1
j_gene: TRBJ2-3

CDR3aa: CASSILGLAGSNVNEQFF
v_gene: TRBV19
j_gene: TRBJ2-1

CDR3aa: CASRDRVGSTEAFF
v_gene: TRBV2
j_gene: TRBJ1-1

CDR3aa: CAWSGGGETQYF
v_gene: TRBV30
j_gene: TRBJ2-5

CDR3aa: CASSEQGAGTEAFF
v_gene: TRBV11-3
j_gene: TRBJ1-1

CDR3aa: CASSPNAGDYGYTF
v_gene: TRBV6-5
j_gene: TRBJ1-2

CDR3aa: CASSLGAGRSTDTQYF
v_gene: TRBV11-2
j_gene: TRBJ2-3

CDR3aa: CASSPDSSYEQYF
v_gene: TRBV5-5
j_gene: TRBJ2-7

CDR3aa: CASSSGGRQATNEKLFF
v_gene: TRBV13
j_gene: TRBJ1-4

CDR3aa: CASSDPATYSYNSPLHF
v_gene: TRBV6-4
j_gene: TRBJ1-6

CDR3aa: CASSLGTVSGNTIYF
v_gene: TRBV7-2
j_gene: TRBJ1-3

CDR3aa: CASSLRQASGNTIYF
v_gene: TRBV4-1
j_gene: TRBJ1-3

CDR3aa: CASSDGTSGLYEQYF
v_gene: TRBV6-1
j_gene: TRBJ2-7

CDR3aa: CASSPSASSYNEQFF
v_gene: TRBV19
j_gene: TRBJ2-1

CDR3aa: CATSDPGTAHGYTF
v_gene: TRBV24-1
j_gene: TRBJ1-2

CDR3aa: CASARLADPSRTDTQYF
v_gene: TRBV19
j_gene: TRBJ2-3

CDR3aa: CASSGGRANEQFF
v_gene: TRBV9
j_gene: TRBJ2-1

CDR3aa: CASSVGGTRTDTQYF
v_gene: TRBV7-2
j_gene: TRBJ2-3

CDR3aa: CASNPRATFTEAFF
v_gene: TRBV27
j_gene: TRBJ1-1

CDR3aa: CASSSPRDSQETQYF
v_gene: TRBV19
j_gene: TRBJ2-5

CDR3aa: CASSLFAGQYEQYF
v_gene: TRBV5-6
j_gene: TRBJ2-7

CDR3aa: CATSAGQGVAQYF
v_gene: TRBV24-1
j_gene: TRBJ2-5

CDR3aa: CASSLIQREQFF
v_gene: TRBV3-1/TRBV3-2
j_gene: TRBJ2-1

CDR3aa: CASSLASSSGSDPRQYF
v_gene: TRBV5-1
j_gene: TRBJ2-7

CDR3aa: CASSSGLAGGTDTQYF
v_gene: TRBV11-3
j_gene: TRBJ2-3

CDR3aa: CASSLVQSYGYTF
v_gene: TRBV7-2
j_gene: TRBJ1-2

CDR3aa: CASSLADQGTETQYF
v_gene: TRBV5-1
j_gene: TRBJ2-5

CDR3aa: CAWTKTGQGLEAFF
v_gene: TRBV30
j_gene: TRBJ1-1

CDR3aa: CASSQDPWEGGITEAFF
v_gene: TRBV3-1/TRBV3-2
j_gene: TRBJ1-1

CDR3aa: CASISRASVHNEQFF
v_gene: TRBV19
j_gene: TRBJ2-1

CDR3aa: CSASRLAGGLGETQYF
v_gene: TRBV20-1
j_gene: TRBJ2-5

CDR3aa: CASSTWDRGAYEQYF
v_gene: TRBV11-3
j_gene: TRBJ2-7